The 18 T cell receptor beta chains below all came from one sample that was sequenced in a study of early T cells in non-severe SARS-CoV-2 infection. TCRdb passed the 5' RACE reads through MiXCR, listing each CDR3 protein once. The sample consists of 60,000 to 65,000 distinct CDR3 sequences, 8% to 10% of them appearing once. The sample consisted of whole blood. Every receptor here comes from an adult who was a healthcare worker with PCR-confirmed SARS-CoV-2 infection or an uninfected control (not recorded which).

This clonotype was recorded a few times. This chain links TRBV27 with TRBJ1-2; D gene unclear. The CDR3 loop spans 13 amino acids. V was cut by 4 bases and J by 14 bases, with 20 bases left in between. Looked up from germline, CDR1 is MNHEY and CDR2 is SMNVEV (reference sequence). As DNA, the CDR3 is TGTGCCAGCAGTTCCGTCCCGGTTCTGGTTTCAACCTTC. Residues: CASSSVPVLVSTF.

As concerns this clonotype: One end of the junction fails to match germline, which may point to a read error. The V gene is TRBV5-1, the J gene TRBJ2-3, with 8 nucleotides matching TRBD2. CDR1 and CDR2 from the germline V gene are SGHRS and YFSETQ. CDR3 length equals 16 residues. This CDR3 reads CASSPGLVGATNTQYF. CDR3 in DNA: TGCGCCAGCAGCCCGGGACTAGTGGGGGCCACAAATACGCAGTATTTT.

Only a few counts were recorded for this clonotype. The chain links TRBV18 to TRBJ2-7; D is perhaps TRBD1 (6 bases). V was cut by 2 bases and J by 1 base, with 12 bases left in between. The CDR3 consists of 15 residues. Germline CDR1 and CDR2: KGHSH and LQKENI. The CDR3 sequence: CASSPGGQGSYEQYV. The DNA for the CDR3 is TGTGCCAGCTCACCAGGAGGCCAGGGGTCCTACGAGCAGTACGTC.

This clonotype was recorded at least ten times. The V call is TRBV5-8, the J call TRBJ2-1; 9 positions match TRBD1. CDR1 SGHTS and CDR2 YDEGEE come from the germline V gene. V was clipped by 5 bases and J by 6 bases; unmatched bases: 12. The CDR3 sequence is 16 residues long. Written as DNA, the CDR3 is TGTGCCAGCAGATTCTTATCCGGGACAGGGTTCAATGAGCAGTTCTTC. Translation gives CASRFLSGTGFNEQFF.

This clonotype occurred a few times. The chain uses TRBV7-8 and TRBJ1-2; maybe TRBD1 (5 bases). The CDR3 runs to 15 residues. Germline CDR1 is SGHVS and CDR2 is FQNEAQ. The V and J ends lost 2 bases and 4 bases respectively, with 14 bases between them. CDR3 protein: CASSLLLGQPYGYTF. CDR3 bases: TGTGCCAGCAGCTTATTGTTGGGGCAGCCCTATGGCTACACCTTC.

This clonotype was seen a few times. The chain uses TRBV20-1 and TRBJ2-5; D is uncertain. V dropped 6 bases and J dropped 0 bases, with 11 bases sitting between them. The CDR3 is 13 residues long. In germline, CDR1 is DFQATT, CDR2 SNEGSKA (reference sequence). The CDR3 protein is CSAAAANQETQYF. As DNA, the CDR3 is TGCAGTGCGGCCGCGGCCAACCAAGAGACCCAGTACTTC.

This clonotype was found many times. The chain has TRBV3-1 and TRBJ1-3; no reliable D call. Germline lookup yields CDR1 LGHDT and CDR2 YNNKEL (reference sequence). The CDR3 sequence is 13 residues long. Between the trimmed V and J ends, which lost 0 bases and 4 bases, there was a span of 4 bases. CDR3 nucleotide sequence: TGTGCCAGCAGCCAAGAGCTAGGAAACACCATATATTTT. Encoded protein: CASSQELGNTIYF.

This clonotype was recorded a few times. This sequence joins TRBV7-8 and TRBJ2-7, with D possibly being TRBD1 or TRBD2 (5 bases each). The CDR3 has 14 amino acids. Germline CDR1 is SGHVS and CDR2 is FQNEAQ. The V end was cut by 4 bases, the J end by 5 bases, with 15 bases between. CDR3 loop: CASSSKGPGNEQYV. The CDR3, as DNA: TGTGCCAGCAGCTCAAAGGGACCGGGAAACGAGCAGTACGTC.

In its sample, this clonotype was seen many times. V is TRBV7-6 and J is TRBJ2-3; D ambiguous. CDR3 length: 17 residues. Trimming took off 2 bases at V and 2 bases at J, with 17 bases between the two ends. Germline V lookup: CDR1 SGHVS, CDR2 FNYEAQ. CDR3 sequence reads: CASSLRLGLSITDTQYF. The CDR3 nucleotides read TGTGCCAGCAGCTTACGACTCGGGCTTTCAATCACAGATACGCAGTATTTT.

In its sample, this clonotype was seen a few times. The chain joins TRBV2 to TRBJ2-7; 8 nucleotides match TRBD1. Germline values: CDR1 SNHLY, CDR2 FYNNEI. V was clipped by 3 bases and J by 4 bases; unmatched bases: 5. CDR3 length: 14 residues. The CDR3 nucleotides read TGTGCCAGCAGTGAGCGACAGGGGATGTACGAGCAGTACGTC. It is translated as CASSERQGMYEQYV.

This clonotype showed up many times. The V and J genes are TRBV5-1 and TRBJ2-2; the match to TRBD1 covers 7 bases. CDR1 is SGHRS, CDR2 YFSETQ, per germline. This CDR3 has 15 residues. Germline trimming cut 4 bases from V and 1 base from J; bases unmatched to any gene: 4. The chain's CDR3 is CASSTGQRNTGELFF. DNA of the CDR3: TGCGCCAGCAGCACGGGACAGCGGAACACCGGGGAGCTGTTTTTT.

This clonotype was counted a few times. J is TRBJ2-3 and V is TRBV9; TRBD1 is a possible D gene (5 bases). The CDR3 spans 14 residues. With 0 bases removed from V and 3 bases from J, the gap between germline ends came to 8 bases. CDR1 is SGDLS and CDR2 is YYNGEE in the germline V gene. This chain's CDR3 is CASSVDRGTDTQYF. As DNA, the CDR3 is TGTGCCAGCAGCGTAGATAGGGGAACAGATACGCAGTATTTT.

V is TRBV6-6 and J is TRBJ1-1; TRBD1 agrees at 7 bases. V was clipped by 6 bases and J by 0 bases; unmatched bases: 13. This CDR3 comprises 17 residues. Germline CDR1 MNHNY, CDR2 SVGAGI (reference sequence). As DNA, the CDR3 is TGTGCCAGCAGGCCGGGAGGGGGCAGGGACATGAACACTGAAGCTTTCTTT. The encoded protein is CASRPGGGRDMNTEAFF.

A few counts support this clonotype. The rearrangement links TRBV5-1 to TRBJ2-5, with D tentatively TRBD1 (6 bases). Trimming stripped 2 bases from V and 5 bases from J, with 19 bases between. This CDR3 is 16 amino acids long. Germline V lookup: CDR1 SGHRS, CDR2 YFSETQ. The DNA for the CDR3 is TGCGCCAGCAGCTTCGGAAAAACAGGGTTGGGTGAGACCCAGTACTTC. Its translation is CASSFGKTGLGETQYF.

The CDR3 region has the DNA TGTGCCAGCAGCTACGCAGGGGCCTACACCTTC. It yields the protein CASSYAGAYTF. This sequence joins TRBV11-2 and TRBJ1-2; the D gene is possibly TRBD1 (6 bases). Per the germline V gene, CDR1 is SGHAT and CDR2 is FQNNGV. This CDR3 comprises 11 residues. V gave up 4 bases and J gave up 10 bases, with 10 bases separating them.

The table lists this clonotype with a few counts. The V and J genes are TRBV7-3 and TRBJ2-2; 8 positions match TRBD1. The CDR3 spans 19 residues. The germline CDR1 and CDR2 sequences are SGHTA and FQGTGA. The V gene end was trimmed by 1 base and the J gene end by 6 bases; junction bases not matched to a gene: 16. The CDR3 region has the DNA TGTGCCAGCAGCTTAATGAGCTTCGTGGGGACGACAGGGGCCGGGGAGCTGTTTTTT. Translated, it gives CASSLMSFVGTTGAGELFF.

The rearrangement joins TRBV3-1 to TRBJ1-2, with D perhaps matching TRBD1 (5 bases). Per the germline V gene, CDR1 is LGHDT and CDR2 is YNNKEL (reference sequence). Trimming cost V 0 bases and J 4 bases, with 18 bases left between them. The CDR3 length is 17 residues. The CDR3 here is CASSQEGTHLSSYGYTF. CDR3 DNA: TGTGCCAGCAGCCAAGAAGGGACCCACCTATCATCCTATGGCTACACCTTC.

This chain uses TRBV7-2 with TRBJ2-2, with D uncertain. The CDR3 runs to 14 residues. V lost 1 base to trimming and J lost 6 bases, with 9 bases between them. Germline loops: CDR1 SGHTA, CDR2 FQGNSA. The CDR3 spells CASSLDLISGELFF. In DNA form, the CDR3 reads TGTGCCAGCAGCTTAGATCTAATCTCCGGGGAGCTGTTTTTT.